This record covers a single TCR beta chain. This CDR3 has 11 amino acids. Trimming stripped 2 bases from V and 8 bases from J, with 6 bases between. CDR1 is KGHSH, CDR2 LQKENI, per germline. The record originates from a study of control samples from healthy donors and cancer patients. The method was immunoSEQ multiplex PCR; TCRdb's version includes in-frame clones alone and lacks a portion of them. The top ten clones hold roughly 2.3% of a sample with about 150,000 clones, 93% of them seen once. This TCR was sampled from a man aged 45 to 65 in good health. This chain links TRBV18 with TRBJ1-1; D remains ambiguous. The sequencing input was blood. The CDR3 region is CASSPEREAFF. The CDR3 bases are TGTGCCAGCTCACCAGAGCGGGAAGCTTTCTTT.